This T cell receptor beta chain comes out of a study of blood T cell repertoires in COVID-19. Study overall: The origin of the acute and convalescent COVID-19 samples was the United States, Italy and Spain. T cells, B-cell-depleted T cells, or PBMCs provided the cDNA or gDNA that served as material.

Authors' analysis steps: For nucleated cells, counts were estimated from reference gene primer amplification. Method: immunoSEQ multiplex PCR; TCRdb's copy keeps in-frame clones and lacks some. V and J calls and clone size come straight from that table; D and trimming were deduced from the DNA. There are fewer than 150,000 clones in the sample; around 78% occur only once, and more than 10% lies in the top ten. This CDR3 is built from 13 residues. V shed 2 bases and J shed 4 bases, with 8 bases lying between them. Germline CDR1 reads MNHNY; CDR2 reads SVGAGI (reference sequence). The gene calls are TRBV6-6 and TRBJ2-5; D ambiguous. This sequence originates from a human donor in a cohort sampled during active COVID-19. The material sequenced was peripheral blood. The CDR3 loop is CASSYNRGETQYF. CDR3 sequence (DNA): TGTGCCAGCAGTTACAACCGCGGAGAGACCCAGTACTTC.